Following are 10 T cell receptor beta chains from one sample sequenced in a study of shared clonotypes between healthy human individuals. Sequencing was performed with immunoSEQ multiplex PCR; in TCRdb, only in-frame clones are kept and a portion is missing. The profile covers about 470,000 clones, with 70% to 80% appearing a single time and about 13% taken by the ten largest. Sequenced input: PBMCs. These receptors all come from a woman aged 40 to 50 in good health. Some clones in this sample may be carry-over from other donors' samples.

The chain is built from TRBV9 and TRBJ2-1, with TRBD1 as a possible D gene (6 bases). Trimming cost V 4 bases and J 0 bases, with 14 bases left between them. CDR1 SGDLS and CDR2 YYNGEE come from the germline V gene. This CDR3 region has 16 residues. The CDR3 loop reads CASSNQGQSSYNEQFF. The CDR3, as DNA: TGTGCCAGCAGCAATCAAGGACAGAGCTCCTACAATGAGCAGTTCTTC. The whole variable domain, filled in from reference TRBV9 and TRBJ2-1, reads DSGVTQTPKHLITATGQRVTLRCSPRSGDLSVYWYQQSLDQGLQFLIQYYNGEERAKGNILERFSAQQFPDLHSELNLSSLELGDSALYFCASSNQGQSSYNEQFFGPGTRLTVL.

The gene calls are TRBV10-3 and TRBJ1-1, with D tentatively TRBD1 (6 bases). V lost 10 bases to trimming and J lost 1 base, with 13 bases between them. Germline V gene lookup returns CDR1 ENHRY and CDR2 SYGVKD. This CDR3 has 13 residues. The CDR3 spells CATMTGRNTEAFF. CDR3 bases: TGTGCCACTATGACAGGAAGGAACACTGAAGCTTTCTTT.

V and J are TRBV18 and TRBJ2-5; possible D gene TRBD2, 6 bases. The CDR3 contains 16 residues. The V end was cut by 6 bases, the J end by 4 bases, with 21 bases between. CDR1 is KGHSH and CDR2 is LQKENI in the germline V gene. Here the CDR3 reads CASSLSQGGVGETQYF. The CDR3 DNA reads as TGTGCCAGCTCCCTTAGCCAGGGAGGCGTGGGAGAGACCCAGTACTTC.

Ten or more counts support this clone. The V call is TRBV5-4, the J call TRBJ2-7; D gene uncertain. Between the trimmed V and J ends, which lost 3 bases and 3 bases, there was a span of 7 bases. The germline V gene has CDR1 SGHNT and CDR2 YYREEE (reference sequence). The CDR3 runs to 12 residues. For the CDR3, the DNA is TGTGCCAGCAGCTATGGAGTCTACGAGCAGTACTTC. Residues: CASSYGVYEQYF.

J is TRBJ2-7 and V is TRBV7-8, with D possibly being TRBD2 (6 bases). The V end lost 0 bases, the J end lost 2 bases, and 14 bases lay between the germline ends. The CDR3 loop spans 16 amino acids. CDR1 is SGHVS and CDR2 is FQNEAQ in the germline V gene. This CDR3 reads CASSLARAGTTYEQYF. The CDR3 DNA is TGTGCCAGCAGCTTAGCGCGGGCGGGAACGACCTACGAGCAGTACTTC.

The rearrangement uses TRBV7-9 and TRBJ2-3; no clear D gene. The CDR3 contains 16 residues. V was pared by 4 bases and J by 0 bases, with 14 bases between. CDR1 and CDR2 (germline): SEHNR, FQNEAQ (reference sequence). The CDR3 is CASSSPEGSSTDTQYF. As DNA, the CDR3 is TGTGCCAGCAGCTCGCCGGAAGGATCCAGCACAGATACGCAGTATTTT. Based on the CDR3 plus reference TRBV7-9 and TRBJ2-3, the full variable domain is DTGVSQNPRHKITKRGQNVTFRCDPISEHNRLYWYRQTLGQGPEFLTYFQNEAQLEKSRLLSDRFSAERPKGSFSTLEIQRTEQGDSAMYLCASSSPEGSSTDTQYFGPGTRLTVL.

The rearrangement links TRBV6-1 to TRBJ2-7; D ambiguous. V lost 2 bases and J 5 bases, leaving 16 bases between the germline ends. Germline V gene sequence: CDR1 MNHNS, CDR2 SASEGT. The CDR3 totals 15 residues. CDR3 DNA: TGTGCCAGCAGTGAATTTCTTCAAGTATTCGACGAGCAGTACTTC. Amino acids: CASSEFLQVFDEQYF.

V usage is TRBV10-3 and J usage is TRBJ2-3, with D tentatively TRBD1 (5 bases). This CDR3 comprises 15 residues. V lost 3 bases and J 3 bases, leaving 13 bases between the germline ends. Germline-derived CDR1 and CDR2 are ENHRY and SYGVKD. The CDR3 loop reads CAISDSARETDTQYF. DNA for the CDR3: TGTGCCATCAGTGACTCTGCCAGGGAAACAGATACGCAGTATTTT.

As for this clone: A far bigger clonotype differs at one base, so this is likely a read error. The J gene is TRBJ2-7, the V gene TRBV6-1, with D perhaps TRBD2 (6 bases). Germline CDR1 is MNHNS and CDR2 is SASEGT. The CDR3 loop spans 15 amino acids. The DNA for the CDR3 is TGTGCCAGCAGTCCCCGACTAGATCCGCCCTACGGGCAGTACTTC. This sequence encodes CASSPRLDPPYGQYF.

The V gene is TRBV27, the J gene TRBJ2-7; 9 bases map to TRBD1. Trimming at V came to 6 bases and at J to 6 bases, leaving 12 bases not matched to a gene. The CDR3 has 15 amino acids. Germline assignment: CDR1 MNHEY and CDR2 SMNVEV (reference sequence). The CDR3 loop reads CASSLPGQGPAEQYF. CDR3 DNA: TGTGCCAGCAGCTTACCGGGACAGGGTCCGGCCGAGCAGTACTTC.